This T cell receptor beta chain is drawn from a study of blood T cell repertoires in COVID-19. Overall study context: Sample material is recorded as cDNA or gDNA derived from T cells, B-cell-depleted T cells, or PBMCs.

As processed by the authors: Counts of nucleated cells, estimated from reference gene primer amplification, were obtained. Assay: immunoSEQ multiplex PCR; the TCRdb copy retains only in-frame clones and omits some. The D gene and trimming were derived from the DNA, and the V and J assignments and clone size from that table. The sample carries approximately 210,000 clones, 70% to 85% recorded once. Clinical histories supplied by participants themselves formed the basis of cohort assignment. Resolution of symptoms, clearance, or two negative PCRs was present in recovered Cohort 3 donors. There are 13 residues in the CDR3. Germline-derived CDR1 and CDR2 are SNHLY and FYNNEI. V was pared by 6 bases and J by 4 bases, with 5 bases of the junction left unmatched.

The sequenced sample was PBMCs or T cells enriched from blood (not recorded which). This sequence was found in a man aged 35-49 years who had recovered from COVID-19. This sequence joins TRBV2 and TRBJ1-1; 7 bases match TRBD1. The CDR3 sequence: CASRTGVGTEAFF. In DNA form, the CDR3 reads TGTGCCAGCAGAACAGGGGTAGGCACTGAAGCTTTCTTT.